The clone carrying this TCR beta chain was detected only a few times. Original handling: How many nucleated cells were present was estimated from reference gene primer amplification. Generated by immunoSEQ multiplex PCR, the TCRdb table keeps only in-frame clones and is missing some. That table supplies the V and J calls and clone size; D and trimming were determined from the DNA. The sample yields 340,000 or so clones, around 88% seen once. This specimen belongs to a study of blood T cell repertoires in COVID-19. Study background: Sites across the United States, Italy and Spain contributed samples from acute and convalescent COVID-19. Sources were T cells, B-cell-depleted T cells, or PBMCs; the material itself was cDNA or gDNA.

V lost 1 base and J lost 7, with 14 bases in between. This CDR3 contains 14 residues. Germline V gives CDR1 SEHNR, CDR2 FQNEAQ (reference sequence). The V and J genes are TRBV7-9 and TRBJ2-7; D might be TRBD1 (5 bases). Input material: peripheral blood. The TCR was taken from a man aged 25 to 40 with active or convalescent COVID-19. The DNA for the CDR3 is TGTGCCAGCAGCTTAGGGGGCGGTTCTCGAGAGCAGTACTTC. Its translation is CASSLGGGSREQYF. The whole variable domain, filled in from reference TRBV7-9 and TRBJ2-7, reads DTGVSQNPRHKITKRGQNVTFRCDPISEHNRLYWYRQTLGQGPEFLTYFQNEAQLEKSRLLSDRFSAERPKGSFSTLEIQRTEQGDSAMYLCASSLGGGSREQYFGPGTRLTVT.